This T cell receptor beta chain is drawn from a study of tumour-infiltrating T cells in Burkitt lymphoma. TCRdb's table, derived via immunoSEQ multiplex PCR, lists solely in-frame clones and lacks some. The sample contains about 50,000 clones, roughly 30% of which appear only once. This clone was seen a few times. The CDR3 spans 16 residues. From germline, CDR1 is MNHNS and CDR2 SASEGT. Trimming shortened V by 3 bases and J by 7 bases, and 19 bases separated the two germline ends. V is TRBV6-1 and J is TRBJ1-5; D is unresolved. Sequences were obtained from tumor tissue. This clonotype originated in a human donor with Burkitt lymphoma. CDR3 bases: TGTGCCAGCAGTGAGGGAATCAAGGACCGAACCCAGCCCCAGCATTTT. Amino acids: CASSEGIKDRTQPQHF.